The sequence of this T cell receptor beta chain was determined in a study of cytomegalovirus exposure and HLA in healthy donors. Study results and limitations: Relative to equally common others, HLA-associated TCR beta chains showed greater clonal expansion in a later analysis. Accurate predictions that matched the HLA-A and HLA-B alleles of most subjects were reportedly made from TCR beta sequences. Indistinguishable V segments such as TRBV6-2 and TRBV6-3 were excluded. In vitro confirmation showed three CMV-associated chains to be CMV antigen specific.

Researchers ran the PCR with 60 Vbeta and 13 Jbeta primers. Clones were read by immunoSEQ multiplex PCR, and TCRdb kept only the in-frame ones, dropping some. The sample shows 100,000 to 150,000 clones, roughly 18% of them seen only once. Germline assignment: CDR1 SGHDT and CDR2 YYEEEE. V shed 4 bases, J shed 1 base, and the junction held 20 bases outside the gene matches. The CDR3 sequence is 19 residues long. About this clone itself: The antigen is not known.

The V and J genes are TRBV5-6 and TRBJ2-7; 7 bases line up with TRBD1. Sequencing was performed on PBMCs. This TCR derives from a female donor in good health and CMV-seropositive. The CDR3 is CASSPPRSLNRGLSYEQYF. For the CDR3, the DNA is TGTGCCAGCAGCCCACCGCGTTCCCTAAACAGGGGCTTGTCCTACGAGCAGTACTTC.